What follows is one TCR beta chain and its context. Its antigen remains unknown. CDR1 is SGHTA and CDR2 is FQGTGA in the germline V gene. Trimming cost V 4 bases and J 6 bases; bases outside gene matches: 1. The CDR3 loop spans 13 amino acids. Data came from immunoSEQ multiplex PCR; TCRdb stores just in-frame clones and leaves some out. The table records 45,000 to 55,000 clones, about nine tenths of them present only once. The data were taken from a study of T cells in localized non-small cell lung cancer. Notes on the study in general: Elevated blood T cell density was associated with longer overall survival. Detection in adjacent lung was observed for a median 57 of the top 100 tumor clones. Tumor samples were not multi-region, leaving intratumor heterogeneity unexcluded. Uninvolved neighboring lung showed the greatest T cell clonality, exceeding tumor.

V and J are TRBV7-3 and TRBJ2-7; 12 bases map to TRBD2. The sequence came from a male donor at least 60 years old with stage III squamous cell lung carcinoma. The sequenced sample was peripheral blood, obtained before any cancer treatment. The CDR3 DNA sequence: TGTGCCAGCAGCTCGGGACTAGCGGGCGAGCAGTACTTC. Amino acid sequence: CASSSGLAGEQYF.